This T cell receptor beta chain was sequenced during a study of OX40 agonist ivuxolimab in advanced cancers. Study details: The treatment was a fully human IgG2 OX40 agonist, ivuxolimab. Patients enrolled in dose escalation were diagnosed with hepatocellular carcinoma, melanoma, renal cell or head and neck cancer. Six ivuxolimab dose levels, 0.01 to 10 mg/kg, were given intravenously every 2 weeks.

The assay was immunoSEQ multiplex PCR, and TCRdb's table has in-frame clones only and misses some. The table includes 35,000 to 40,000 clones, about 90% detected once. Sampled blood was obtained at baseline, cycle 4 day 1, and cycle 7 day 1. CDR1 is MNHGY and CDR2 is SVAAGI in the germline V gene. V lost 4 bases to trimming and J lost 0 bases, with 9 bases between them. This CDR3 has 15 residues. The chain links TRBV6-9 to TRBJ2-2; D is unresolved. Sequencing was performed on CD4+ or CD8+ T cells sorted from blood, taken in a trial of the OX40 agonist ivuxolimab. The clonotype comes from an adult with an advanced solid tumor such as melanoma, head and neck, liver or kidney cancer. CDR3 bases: TGTGCCAGCAGTTTTAGGCATTCGAACACCGGGGAGCTGTTTTTT. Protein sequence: CASSFRHSNTGELFF.